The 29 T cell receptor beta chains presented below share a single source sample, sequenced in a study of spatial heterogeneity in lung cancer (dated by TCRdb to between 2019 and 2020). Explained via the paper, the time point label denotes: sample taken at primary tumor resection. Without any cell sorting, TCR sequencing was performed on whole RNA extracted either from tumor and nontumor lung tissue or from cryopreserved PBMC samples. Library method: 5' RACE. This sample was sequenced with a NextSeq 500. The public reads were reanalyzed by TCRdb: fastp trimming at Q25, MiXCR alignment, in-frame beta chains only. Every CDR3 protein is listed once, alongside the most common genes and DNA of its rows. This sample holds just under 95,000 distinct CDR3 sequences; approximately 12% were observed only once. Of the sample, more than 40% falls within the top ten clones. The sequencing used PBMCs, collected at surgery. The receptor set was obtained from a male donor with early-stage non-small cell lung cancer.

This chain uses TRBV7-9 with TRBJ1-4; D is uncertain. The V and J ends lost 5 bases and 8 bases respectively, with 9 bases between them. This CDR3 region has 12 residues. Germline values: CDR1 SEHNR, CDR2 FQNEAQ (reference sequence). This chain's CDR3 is CASSIRGEKLFF. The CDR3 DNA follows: TGTGCCAGCAGCATCAGAGGAGAAAAACTGTTTTTT.

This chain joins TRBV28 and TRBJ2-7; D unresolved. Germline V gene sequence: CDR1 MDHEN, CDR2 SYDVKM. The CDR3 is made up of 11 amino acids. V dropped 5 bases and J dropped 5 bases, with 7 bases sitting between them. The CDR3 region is CASSTQHEQYF. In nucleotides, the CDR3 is TGTGCCAGCAGTACCCAGCACGAGCAGTACTTC.

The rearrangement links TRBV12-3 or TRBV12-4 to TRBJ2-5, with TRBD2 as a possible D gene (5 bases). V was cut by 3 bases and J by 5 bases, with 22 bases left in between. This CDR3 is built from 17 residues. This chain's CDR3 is CASSFTVRPGLGETQYF. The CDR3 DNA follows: TGTGCCAGCAGTTTTACAGTCCGTCCGGGATTGGGGGAGACCCAGTACTTC.

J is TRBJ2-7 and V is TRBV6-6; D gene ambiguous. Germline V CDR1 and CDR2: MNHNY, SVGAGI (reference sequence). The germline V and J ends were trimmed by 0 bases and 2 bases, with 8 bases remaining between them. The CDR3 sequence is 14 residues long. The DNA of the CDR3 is TGTGCCAGCAGTTACTCCGAGACAACCTACGAGCAGTACTTC. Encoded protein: CASSYSETTYEQYF.

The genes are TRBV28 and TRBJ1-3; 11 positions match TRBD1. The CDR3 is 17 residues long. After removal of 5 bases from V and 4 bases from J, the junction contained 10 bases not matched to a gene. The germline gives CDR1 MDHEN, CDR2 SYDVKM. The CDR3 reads CASSLRTGGIAGNTIYF. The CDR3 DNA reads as TGTGCCAGCAGTCTCCGGACAGGGGGCATCGCGGGAAACACCATATATTTT.

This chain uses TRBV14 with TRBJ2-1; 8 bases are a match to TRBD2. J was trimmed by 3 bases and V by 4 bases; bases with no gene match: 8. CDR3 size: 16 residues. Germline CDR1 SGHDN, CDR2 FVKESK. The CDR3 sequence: CASSLTGTRGYNEQFF. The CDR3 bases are TGTGCCAGCAGCCTCACCGGGACTAGAGGCTACAATGAGCAGTTCTTC.

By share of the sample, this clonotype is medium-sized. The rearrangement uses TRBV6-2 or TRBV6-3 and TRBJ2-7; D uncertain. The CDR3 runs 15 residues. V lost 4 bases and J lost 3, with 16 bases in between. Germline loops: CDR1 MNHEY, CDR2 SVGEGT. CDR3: CASSSLIDGSYEQYF. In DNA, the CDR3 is TGTGCCAGCAGTTCCCTCATCGACGGTAGCTACGAGCAGTACTTC.

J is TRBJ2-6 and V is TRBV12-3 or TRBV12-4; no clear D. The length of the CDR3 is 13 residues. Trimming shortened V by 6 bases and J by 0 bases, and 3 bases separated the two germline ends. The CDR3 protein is CASRDSGANVLTF. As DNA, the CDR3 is TGTGCCAGCAGGGACTCTGGGGCCAACGTCCTGACTTTC.

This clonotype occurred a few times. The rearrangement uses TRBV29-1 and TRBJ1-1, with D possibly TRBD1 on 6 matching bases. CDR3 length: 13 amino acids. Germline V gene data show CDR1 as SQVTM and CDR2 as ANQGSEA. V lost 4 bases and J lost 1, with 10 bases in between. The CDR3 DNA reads TGCAGCGTTGGTATAGGGGGGAACACTGAAGCTTTCTTT. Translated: CSVGIGGNTEAFF.

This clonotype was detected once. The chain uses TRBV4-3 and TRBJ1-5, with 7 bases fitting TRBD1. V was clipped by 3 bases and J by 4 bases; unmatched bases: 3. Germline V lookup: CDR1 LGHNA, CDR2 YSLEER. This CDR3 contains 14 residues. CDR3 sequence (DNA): TGCGCCAGCAGCCAGGACAGGAGAAATCAGCCCCAGCATTTT. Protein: CASSQDRRNQPQHF.

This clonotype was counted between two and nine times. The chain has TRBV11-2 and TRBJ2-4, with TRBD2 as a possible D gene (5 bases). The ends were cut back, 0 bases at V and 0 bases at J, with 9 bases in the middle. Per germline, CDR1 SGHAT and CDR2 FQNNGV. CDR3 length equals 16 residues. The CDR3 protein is CASSLDGGLAKNIQYF. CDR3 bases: TGTGCCAGCAGCTTAGATGGAGGATTAGCCAAAAACATTCAGTACTTC.

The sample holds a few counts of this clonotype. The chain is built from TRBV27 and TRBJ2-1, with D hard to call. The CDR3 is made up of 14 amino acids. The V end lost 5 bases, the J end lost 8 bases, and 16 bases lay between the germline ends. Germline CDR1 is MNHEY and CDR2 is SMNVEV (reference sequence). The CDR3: CASSPRAAAHEQFF. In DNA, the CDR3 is TGTGCCAGCAGTCCCCGGGCCGCGGCGCATGAGCAGTTCTTC.

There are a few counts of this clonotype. The CDR3: CASSPPGAGNTEAFF. In DNA form, the CDR3 reads TGTGCCAGCAGCCCTCCGGGGGCAGGTAACACTGAAGCTTTCTTT. This chain connects TRBV7-8 to TRBJ1-1, with D maybe TRBD1 (6 bases). Germline loops: CDR1 SGHVS, CDR2 FQNEAQ. Trimming cost V 5 bases and J 2 bases, with 15 bases left between them. CDR3 length: 15 amino acids.

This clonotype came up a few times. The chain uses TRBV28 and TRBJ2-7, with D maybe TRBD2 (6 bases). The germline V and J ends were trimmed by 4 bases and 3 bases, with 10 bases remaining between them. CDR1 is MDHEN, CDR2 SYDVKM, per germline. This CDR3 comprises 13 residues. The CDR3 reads CASSSGLHYEQYF. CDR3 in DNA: TGTGCCAGCAGTTCGGGACTCCACTACGAGCAGTACTTC.

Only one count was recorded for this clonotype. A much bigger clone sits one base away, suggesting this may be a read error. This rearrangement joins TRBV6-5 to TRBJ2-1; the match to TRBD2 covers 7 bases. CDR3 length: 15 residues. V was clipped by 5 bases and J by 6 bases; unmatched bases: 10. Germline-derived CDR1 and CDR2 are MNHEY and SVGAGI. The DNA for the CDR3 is TGTGCCAGCAGTCCCTCGGGGGGAAGGGCCAATGAGCAGTTCTTC. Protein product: CASSPSGGRANEQFF.

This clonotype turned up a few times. The CDR3: CAIREDRGSDTQYF. The CDR3 region has the DNA TGTGCCATCAGAGAAGACAGGGGATCCGATACGCAGTATTTT. The rearrangement links TRBV10-3 to TRBJ2-3, with TRBD1 matching over 8 bases. The CDR3 runs to 14 residues. From germline, CDR1 is ENHRY and CDR2 SYGVKD. Unmatched junction bases numbered 8, after V lost 6 bases and J lost 6 bases.

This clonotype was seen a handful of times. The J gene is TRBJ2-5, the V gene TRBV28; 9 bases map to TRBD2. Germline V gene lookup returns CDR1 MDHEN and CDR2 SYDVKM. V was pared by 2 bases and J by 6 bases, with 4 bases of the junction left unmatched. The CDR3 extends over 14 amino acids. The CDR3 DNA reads TGTGCCAGCAGTTTAGCGGGGGGGCCGCAGACCCAGTACTTC. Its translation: CASSLAGGPQTQYF.

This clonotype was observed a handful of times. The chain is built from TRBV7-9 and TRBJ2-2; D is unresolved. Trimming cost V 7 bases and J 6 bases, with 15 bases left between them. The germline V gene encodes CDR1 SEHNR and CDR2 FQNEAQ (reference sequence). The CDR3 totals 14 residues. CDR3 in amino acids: CASTFFVGSGELFF. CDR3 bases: TGTGCCAGCACCTTCTTCGTGGGGTCCGGGGAGCTGTTTTTT.

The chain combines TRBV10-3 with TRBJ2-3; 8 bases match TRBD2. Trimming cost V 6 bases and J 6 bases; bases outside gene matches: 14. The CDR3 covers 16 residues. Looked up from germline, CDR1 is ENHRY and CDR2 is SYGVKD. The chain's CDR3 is CAISPPIGGAGDTQYF. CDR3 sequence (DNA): TGTGCCATCAGCCCCCCAATCGGGGGGGCCGGCGATACGCAGTATTTT.

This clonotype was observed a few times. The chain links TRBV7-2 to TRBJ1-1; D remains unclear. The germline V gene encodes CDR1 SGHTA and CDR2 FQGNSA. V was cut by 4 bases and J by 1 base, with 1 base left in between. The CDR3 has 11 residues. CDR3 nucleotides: TGTGCCAGCAGCTGGAACACTGAAGCTTTCTTT. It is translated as CASSWNTEAFF.

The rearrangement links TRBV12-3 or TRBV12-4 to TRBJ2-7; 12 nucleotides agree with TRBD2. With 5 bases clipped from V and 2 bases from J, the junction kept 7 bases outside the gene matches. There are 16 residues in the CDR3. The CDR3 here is CASSATLAGGTYEQYF. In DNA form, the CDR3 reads TGTGCCAGCAGTGCCACACTAGCGGGGGGCACCTACGAGCAGTACTTC.

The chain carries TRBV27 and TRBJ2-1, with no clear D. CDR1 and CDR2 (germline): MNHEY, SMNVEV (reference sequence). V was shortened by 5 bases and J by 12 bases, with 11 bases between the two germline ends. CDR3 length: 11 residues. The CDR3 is CASSLGKGQFF. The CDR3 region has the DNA TGTGCCAGCAGTCTGGGTAAAGGGCAGTTCTTC.

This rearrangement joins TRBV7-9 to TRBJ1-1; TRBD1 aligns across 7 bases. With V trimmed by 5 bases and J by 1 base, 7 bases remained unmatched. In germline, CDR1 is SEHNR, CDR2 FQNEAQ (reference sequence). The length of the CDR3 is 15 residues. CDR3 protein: CASSVPGQKNTEAFF. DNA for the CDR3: TGTGCCAGCAGCGTGCCGGGACAGAAGAACACTGAAGCTTTCTTT.

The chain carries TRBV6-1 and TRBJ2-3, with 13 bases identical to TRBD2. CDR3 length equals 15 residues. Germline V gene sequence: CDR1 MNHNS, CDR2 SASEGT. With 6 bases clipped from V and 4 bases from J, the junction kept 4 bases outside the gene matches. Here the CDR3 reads CASSGTSGGADTQYF. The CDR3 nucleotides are TGTGCCAGCAGCGGTACTAGCGGGGGGGCAGATACGCAGTATTTT.

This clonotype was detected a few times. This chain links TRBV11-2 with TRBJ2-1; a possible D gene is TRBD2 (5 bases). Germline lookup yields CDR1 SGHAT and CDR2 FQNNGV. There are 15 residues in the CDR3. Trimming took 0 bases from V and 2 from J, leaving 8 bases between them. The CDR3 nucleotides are TGTGCCAGCAGCTTAGAGGCTAGCCCCTACAATGAGCAGTTCTTC. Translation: CASSLEASPYNEQFF.

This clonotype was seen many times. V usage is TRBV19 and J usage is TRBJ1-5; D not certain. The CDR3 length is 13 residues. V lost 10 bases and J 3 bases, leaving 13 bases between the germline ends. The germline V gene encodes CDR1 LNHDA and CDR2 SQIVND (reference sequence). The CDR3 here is CATTDRANQPQHF. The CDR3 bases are TGTGCCACTACCGACCGAGCCAATCAGCCCCAGCATTTT.

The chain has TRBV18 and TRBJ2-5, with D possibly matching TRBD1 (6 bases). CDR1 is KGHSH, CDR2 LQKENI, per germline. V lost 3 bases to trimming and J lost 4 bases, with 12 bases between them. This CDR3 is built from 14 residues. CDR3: CASSPRTEGETQYF. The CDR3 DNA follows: TGTGCCAGCTCACCTCGGACAGAAGGAGAGACCCAGTACTTC.

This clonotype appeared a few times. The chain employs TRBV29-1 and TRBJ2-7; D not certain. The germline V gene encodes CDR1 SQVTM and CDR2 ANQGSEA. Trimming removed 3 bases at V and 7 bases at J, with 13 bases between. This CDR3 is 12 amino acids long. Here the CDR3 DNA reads TGCAGCGTTGATCGTGTCTCCGGTGAGCAGTACTTC. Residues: CSVDRVSGEQYF.

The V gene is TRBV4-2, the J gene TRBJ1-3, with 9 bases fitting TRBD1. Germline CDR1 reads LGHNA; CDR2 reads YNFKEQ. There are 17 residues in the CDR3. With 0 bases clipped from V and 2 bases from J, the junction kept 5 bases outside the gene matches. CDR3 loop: CASSQERDREAGNTIYF. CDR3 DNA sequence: TGTGCCAGCAGCCAAGAGAGGGACAGGGAGGCTGGAAACACCATATATTTT.